This T cell receptor beta chain appears in the sequencing data of a study of shared clonotypes between healthy human individuals. Study overall: Donors had three CD4 naive, three CD4 memory, two CD8 naive and one CD8 memory plate apiece.

This clone was counted once. The sample carries other DNA sequences with the same CDR3. The CDR3 totals 14 residues. The J segment lost 2 bases and the V segment lost 7 bases, leaving 5 bases of the junction unmatched. Per the germline V gene, CDR1 is SGHRS and CDR2 is YFSETQ. Replicate PCRs for sorted subsets used approximately 220 ng DNA; this equaled 25,000 to 35,000 T cell genomes. TCRdb's table, derived via immunoSEQ multiplex PCR, lists solely in-frame clones and lacks some. The profile shows 2 million to 2.5 million clones, 85% to 95% of them singletons. The TCR originated in a man between 18 and 29 years old in good health. Some clones in this sample may be carry-over from other donors' samples. The sequencing sample was made of naive CD4+ T cells from PBMCs. The subset: CD45RA+ positively selected. This chain uses TRBV5-1 with TRBJ2-2; TRBD1 matches 7 bases. CDR3 residues: CASAGQANTGELFF. The CDR3 DNA is TGCGCCAGCGCCGGACAGGCTAACACCGGGGAGCTGTTTTTT.